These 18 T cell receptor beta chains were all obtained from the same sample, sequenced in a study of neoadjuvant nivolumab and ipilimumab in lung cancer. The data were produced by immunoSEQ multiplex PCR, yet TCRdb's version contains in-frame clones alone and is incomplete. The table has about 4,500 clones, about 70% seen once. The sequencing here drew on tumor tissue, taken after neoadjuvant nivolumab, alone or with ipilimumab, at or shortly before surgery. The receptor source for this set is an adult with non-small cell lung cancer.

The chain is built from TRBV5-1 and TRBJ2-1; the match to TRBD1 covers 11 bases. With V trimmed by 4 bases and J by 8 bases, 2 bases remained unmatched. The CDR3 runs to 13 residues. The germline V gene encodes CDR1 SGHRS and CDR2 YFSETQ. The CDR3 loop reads CASSVGQGDEQFF. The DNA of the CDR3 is TGCGCCAGCAGCGTGGGACAGGGGGATGAGCAGTTCTTC. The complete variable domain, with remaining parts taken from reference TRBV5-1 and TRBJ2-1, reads KAGVTQTPRYLIKTRGQQVTLSCSPISGHRSVSWYQQTPGQGLQFLFEYFSETQRNKGNFPGRFSGRQFSNSRSEMNVSTLELGDSALYLCASSVGQGDEQFFGPGTRLTVL.

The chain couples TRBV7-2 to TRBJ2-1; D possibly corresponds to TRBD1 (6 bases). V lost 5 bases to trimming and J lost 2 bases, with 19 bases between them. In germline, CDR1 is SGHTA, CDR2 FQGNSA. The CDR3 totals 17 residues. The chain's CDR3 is CASSPSWGTPPYNEQFF. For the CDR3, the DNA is TGTGCCAGCAGCCCTTCGTGGGGGACACCCCCCTACAATGAGCAGTTCTTC.

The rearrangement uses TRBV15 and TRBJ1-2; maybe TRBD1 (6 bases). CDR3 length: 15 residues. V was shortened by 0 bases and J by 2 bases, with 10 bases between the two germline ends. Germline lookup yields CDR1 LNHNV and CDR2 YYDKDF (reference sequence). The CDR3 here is CATSREAGENYGYTF. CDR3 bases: TGTGCCACCAGCAGAGAAGCAGGGGAGAACTATGGCTACACCTTC.

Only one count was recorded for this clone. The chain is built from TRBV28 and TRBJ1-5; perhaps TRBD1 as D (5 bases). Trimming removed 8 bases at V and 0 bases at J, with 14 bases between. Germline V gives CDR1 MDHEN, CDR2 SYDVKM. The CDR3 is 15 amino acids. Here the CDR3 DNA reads TGTGCCAGCCAATCGGGACTGCATAGCAATCAGCCCCAGCATTTT. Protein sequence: CASQSGLHSNQPQHF.

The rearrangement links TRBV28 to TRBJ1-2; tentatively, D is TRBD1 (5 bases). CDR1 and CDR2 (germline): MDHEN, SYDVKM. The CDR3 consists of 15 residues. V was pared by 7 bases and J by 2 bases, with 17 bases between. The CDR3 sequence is CASTLSGRDNYGYTF. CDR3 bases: TGTGCCAGCACCTTATCAGGTCGGGACAACTATGGCTACACCTTC.

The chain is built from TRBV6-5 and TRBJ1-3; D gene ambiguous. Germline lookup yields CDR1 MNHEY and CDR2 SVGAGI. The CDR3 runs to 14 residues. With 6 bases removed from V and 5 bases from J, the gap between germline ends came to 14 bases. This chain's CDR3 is CASRSASARNTIYF. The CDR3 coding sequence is TGTGCCAGCAGGTCCGCGTCTGCCAGAAACACCATATATTTT.

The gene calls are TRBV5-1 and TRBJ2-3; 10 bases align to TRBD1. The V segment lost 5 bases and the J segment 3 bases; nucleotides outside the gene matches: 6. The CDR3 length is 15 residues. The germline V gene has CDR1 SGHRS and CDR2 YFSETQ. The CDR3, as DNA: TGCGCCAGCAGGGCGACAGGGGGCTTAACAGATACGCAGTATTTT. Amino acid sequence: CASRATGGLTDTQYF.

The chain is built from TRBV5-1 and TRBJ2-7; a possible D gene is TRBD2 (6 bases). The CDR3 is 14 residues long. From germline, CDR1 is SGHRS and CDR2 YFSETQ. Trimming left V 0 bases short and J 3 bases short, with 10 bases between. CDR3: CASSLGAGGYEQYV. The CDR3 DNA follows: TGCGCCAGCAGCTTGGGCGCCGGGGGCTACGAGCAGTACGTC.

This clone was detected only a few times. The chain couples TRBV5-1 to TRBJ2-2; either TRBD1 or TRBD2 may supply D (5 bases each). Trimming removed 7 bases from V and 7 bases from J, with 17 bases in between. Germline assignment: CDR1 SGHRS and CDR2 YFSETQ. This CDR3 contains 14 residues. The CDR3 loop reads CASQLMKGSGELFF. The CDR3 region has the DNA TGCGCCAGCCAGCTTATGAAGGGGAGCGGGGAGCTGTTTTTT.

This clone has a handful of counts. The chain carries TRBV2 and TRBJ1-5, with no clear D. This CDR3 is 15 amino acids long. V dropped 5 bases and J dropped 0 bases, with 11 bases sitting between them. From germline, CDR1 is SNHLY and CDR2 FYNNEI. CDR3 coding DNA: TGTGCCAGCAGTTGGACGGCCGTTAGCAATCAGCCCCAGCATTTT. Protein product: CASSWTAVSNQPQHF.

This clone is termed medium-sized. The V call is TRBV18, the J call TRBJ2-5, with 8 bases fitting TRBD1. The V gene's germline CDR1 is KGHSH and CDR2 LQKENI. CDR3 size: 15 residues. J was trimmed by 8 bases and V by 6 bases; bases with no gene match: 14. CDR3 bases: TGTGCCAGCTCCCTACTGACAGGGGAACTTGCAACCCAGTACTTC. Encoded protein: CASSLLTGELATQYF.

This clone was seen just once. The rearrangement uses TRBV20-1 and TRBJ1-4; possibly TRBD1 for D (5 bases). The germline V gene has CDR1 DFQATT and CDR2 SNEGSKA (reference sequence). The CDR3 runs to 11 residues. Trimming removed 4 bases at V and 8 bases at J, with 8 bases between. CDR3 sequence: CSAKKGEKLFF. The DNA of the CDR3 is TGCAGTGCTAAAAAGGGGGAAAAACTGTTTTTT.

The CDR3 reads CTSSLSPGQSYEQYV. In DNA, the CDR3 is TGCACCAGCAGCCTTTCTCCCGGACAGTCCTACGAGCAGTACGTC. V is TRBV1 and J is TRBJ2-7; the DNA was not compared with TRBD1, the D call given in the table. TRBV1 is annotated as a pseudogene. There are 15 residues in the CDR3.

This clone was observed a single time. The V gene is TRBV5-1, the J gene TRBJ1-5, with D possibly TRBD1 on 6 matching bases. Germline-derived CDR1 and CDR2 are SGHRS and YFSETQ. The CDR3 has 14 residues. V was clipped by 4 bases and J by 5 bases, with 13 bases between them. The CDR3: CASSLVGGDQPQHF. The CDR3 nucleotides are TGCGCCAGCAGCCTGGTGGGGGGCGATCAGCCCCAGCATTTT.

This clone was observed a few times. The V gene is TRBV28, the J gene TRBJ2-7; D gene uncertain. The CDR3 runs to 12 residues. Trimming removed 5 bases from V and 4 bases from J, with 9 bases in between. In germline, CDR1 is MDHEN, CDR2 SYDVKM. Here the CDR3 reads CASSEDIYEQYV. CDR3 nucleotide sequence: TGTGCCAGCAGTGAAGACATATACGAGCAGTACGTC.

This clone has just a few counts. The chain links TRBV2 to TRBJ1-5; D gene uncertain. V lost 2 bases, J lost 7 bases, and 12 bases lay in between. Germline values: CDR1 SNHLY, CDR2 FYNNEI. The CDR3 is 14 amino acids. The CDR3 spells CASSEWTASQPQHF. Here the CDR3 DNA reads TGTGCCAGCAGTGAATGGACGGCCTCCCAGCCCCAGCATTTT.

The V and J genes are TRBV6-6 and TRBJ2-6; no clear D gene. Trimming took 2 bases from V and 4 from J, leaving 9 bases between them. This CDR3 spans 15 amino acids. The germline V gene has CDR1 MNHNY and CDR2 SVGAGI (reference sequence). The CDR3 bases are TGTGCCAGCAGTTACCCTGGAAACGGGGCCAACGTCCTGACTTTC. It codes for CASSYPGNGANVLTF.

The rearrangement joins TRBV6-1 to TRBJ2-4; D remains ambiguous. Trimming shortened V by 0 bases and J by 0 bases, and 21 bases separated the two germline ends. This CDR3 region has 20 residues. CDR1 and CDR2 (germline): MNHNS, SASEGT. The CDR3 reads CASSEAPGVMAVIAKNIQYF. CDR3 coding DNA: TGTGCCAGCAGTGAAGCCCCCGGAGTCATGGCCGTGATAGCCAAAAACATTCAGTACTTC.